This T cell receptor beta chain comes out of a study of T-cell reconstitution after alpha-beta-depleted transplantation in children. Study findings and constraints: The high TCRbeta diversity at day 60 in some patients came from surviving recipient T cells and thymic progenitors. Several hundred rapidly expanded clones from non-depleted graft cells reportedly supplied alpha-beta T cells about two months post-transplant. Diversity and T-cell counts at one year after transplant derived mostly from new T cells.

This clonotype was seen a few times. Its specificity is unknown. The CDR3 has 15 amino acids. The germline V gene encodes CDR1 SGHDT and CDR2 YYEEEE. Trimming removed 4 bases at V and 8 bases at J, with 18 bases between. Preparation of the TCRbeta library involved a method that used unique molecular identifiers. TCRdb re-derived calls from the PCR reads in MiXCR, one entry per CDR3 protein. The sample carries about 980,000 distinct CDR3 sequences, under 30% recorded once. The origin of this receptor is a boy less than two years old who had a stem cell transplant for SCID, so the T cells may come from the graft donor. The chain couples TRBV5-6 to TRBJ1-4, with D possibly TRBD1 on 5 matching bases. The starting material was PBMCs, mostly from graft donor cells, obtained 360 days after TCRalphabeta/CD19-depleted stem cell transplant. The CDR3 loop reads CASSQLSRGGEKLFF. Written as DNA, the CDR3 is TGTGCCAGCAGCCAACTGAGTAGGGGCGGCGAAAAACTGTTTTTT.